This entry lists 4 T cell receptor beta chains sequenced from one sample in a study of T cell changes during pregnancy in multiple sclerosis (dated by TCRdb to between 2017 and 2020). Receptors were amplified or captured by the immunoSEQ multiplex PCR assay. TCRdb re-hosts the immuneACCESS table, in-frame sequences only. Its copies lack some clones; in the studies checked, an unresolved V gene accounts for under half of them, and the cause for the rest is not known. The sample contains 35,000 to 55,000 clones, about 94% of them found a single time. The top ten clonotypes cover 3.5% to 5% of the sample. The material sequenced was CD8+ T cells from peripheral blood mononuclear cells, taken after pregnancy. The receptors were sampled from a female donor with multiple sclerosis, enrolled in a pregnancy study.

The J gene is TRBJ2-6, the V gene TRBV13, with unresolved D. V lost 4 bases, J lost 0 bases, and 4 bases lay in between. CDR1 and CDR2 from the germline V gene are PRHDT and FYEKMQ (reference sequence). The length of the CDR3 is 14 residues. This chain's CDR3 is CASSWSSGANVLTF. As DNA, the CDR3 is TGTGCCAGCAGCTGGAGCTCTGGGGCCAACGTCCTGACTTTC.

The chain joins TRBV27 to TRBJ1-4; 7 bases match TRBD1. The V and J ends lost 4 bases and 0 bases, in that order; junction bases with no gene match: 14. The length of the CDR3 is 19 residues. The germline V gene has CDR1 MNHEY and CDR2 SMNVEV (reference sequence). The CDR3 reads CASSSGQVAGLATNEKLFF. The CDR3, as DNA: TGTGCCAGCAGTTCAGGACAGGTTGCAGGGTTGGCAACTAATGAAAAACTGTTTTTT. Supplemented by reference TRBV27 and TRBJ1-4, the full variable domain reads EAQVTQNPRYLITVTGKKLTVTCSQNMNHEYMSWYRQDPGLGLRQIYYSMNVEVTDKGDVPEGYKVSRKEKRNFPLILESPSPNQTSLYFCASSSGQVAGLATNEKLFFGSGTQLSVL.

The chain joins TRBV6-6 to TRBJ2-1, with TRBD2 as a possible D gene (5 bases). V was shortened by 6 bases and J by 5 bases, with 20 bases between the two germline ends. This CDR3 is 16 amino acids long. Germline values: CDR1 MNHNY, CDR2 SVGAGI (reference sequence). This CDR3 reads CASSPASLGANNEQFF. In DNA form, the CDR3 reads TGTGCCAGCAGCCCTGCTAGTTTGGGAGCTAACAATGAGCAGTTCTTC.

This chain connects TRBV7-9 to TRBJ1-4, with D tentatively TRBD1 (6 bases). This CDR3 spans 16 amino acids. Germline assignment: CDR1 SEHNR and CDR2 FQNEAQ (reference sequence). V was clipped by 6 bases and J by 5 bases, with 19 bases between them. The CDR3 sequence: CASRENTGTRNEKLFF. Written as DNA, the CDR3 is TGTGCCAGCAGAGAAAATACAGGGACGAGAAATGAAAAACTGTTTTTT.